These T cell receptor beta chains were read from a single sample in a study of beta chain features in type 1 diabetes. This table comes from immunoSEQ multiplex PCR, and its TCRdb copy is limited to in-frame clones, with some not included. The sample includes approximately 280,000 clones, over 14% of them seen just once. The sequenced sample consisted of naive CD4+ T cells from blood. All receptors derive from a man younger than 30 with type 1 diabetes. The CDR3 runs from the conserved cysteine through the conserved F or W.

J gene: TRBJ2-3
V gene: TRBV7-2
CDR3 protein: CASSLVSGSPTDTQYF

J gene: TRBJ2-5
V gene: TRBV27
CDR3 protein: CASSTDRAAGTQYF

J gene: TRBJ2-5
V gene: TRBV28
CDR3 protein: CASSAGTSGGAIETQYF

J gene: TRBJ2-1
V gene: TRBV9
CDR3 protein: CASSEFSGRDEQFF

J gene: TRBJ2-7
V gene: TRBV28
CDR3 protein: CASSLAAASGSIPGEQYF

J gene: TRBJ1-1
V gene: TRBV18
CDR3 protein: CASSKDRATEAFF

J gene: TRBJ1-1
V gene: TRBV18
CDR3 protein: CASSVLLLSEAFF

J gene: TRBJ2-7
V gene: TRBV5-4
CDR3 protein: CASSSRQGADEQYF

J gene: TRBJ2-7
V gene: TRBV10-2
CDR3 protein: CASSELLAGGRGYF

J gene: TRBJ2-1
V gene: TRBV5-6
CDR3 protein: CASSSPQGKQFF

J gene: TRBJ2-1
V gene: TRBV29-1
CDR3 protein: CGKTSGRSNEQFF

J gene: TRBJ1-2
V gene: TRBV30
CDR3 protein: CAWSVGVYGYTF

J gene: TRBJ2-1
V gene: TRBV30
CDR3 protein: CAWERGGLNEQFF

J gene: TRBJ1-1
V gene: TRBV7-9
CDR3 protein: CASSLGARYTEAFF

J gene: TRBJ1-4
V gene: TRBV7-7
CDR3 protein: CASSRDRGEKLFF

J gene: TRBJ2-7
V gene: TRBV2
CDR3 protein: CASSPGLAGIYEQYF

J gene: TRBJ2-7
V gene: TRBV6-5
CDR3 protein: CASSMDRLREQYF

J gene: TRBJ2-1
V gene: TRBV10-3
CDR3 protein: CAISEQTGPTYNEQFF

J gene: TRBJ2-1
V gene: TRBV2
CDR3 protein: CASSVTSSYNEQFF

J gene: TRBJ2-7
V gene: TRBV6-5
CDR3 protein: CASSPGQALLGEQYF

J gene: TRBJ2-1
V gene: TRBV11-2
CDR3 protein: CASSFETGTGYNEQFF

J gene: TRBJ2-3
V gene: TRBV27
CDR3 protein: CASRPPGGHTDTQYF

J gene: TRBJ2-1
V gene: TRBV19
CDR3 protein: CASSIGGGGYNEQFF

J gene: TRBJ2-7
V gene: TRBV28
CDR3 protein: CASTKDGGATYF

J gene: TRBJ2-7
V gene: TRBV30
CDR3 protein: CAWRKGAGSYEQYF

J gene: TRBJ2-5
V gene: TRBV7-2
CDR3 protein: CASSLGRGSHQYF

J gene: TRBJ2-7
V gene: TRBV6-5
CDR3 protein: CASSSGRDGYEQYF

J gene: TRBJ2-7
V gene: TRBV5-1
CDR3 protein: CASSIGTGGGEQYF

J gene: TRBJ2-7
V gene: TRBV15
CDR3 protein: CATSTYRGQVGEQYF

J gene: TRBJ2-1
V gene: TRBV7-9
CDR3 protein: CASSLTSVPYNEQFF

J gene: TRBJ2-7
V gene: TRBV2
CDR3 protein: CASSDGNSEEQYF

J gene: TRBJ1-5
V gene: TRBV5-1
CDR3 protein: CASSYLTGADQPQHF

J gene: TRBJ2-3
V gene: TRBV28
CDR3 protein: CASSLTAGGTTDTQYF

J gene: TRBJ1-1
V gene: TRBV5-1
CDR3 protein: CASSFRGVSQENTEAFF

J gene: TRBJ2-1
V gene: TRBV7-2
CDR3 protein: CASSSAKYEQFF

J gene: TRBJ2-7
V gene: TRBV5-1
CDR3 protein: CASSLAGGAGEQYF

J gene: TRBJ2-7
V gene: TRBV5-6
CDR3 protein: CASRRTGGAYEQYF

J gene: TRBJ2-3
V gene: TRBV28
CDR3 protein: CASSSTGDFGTDTQYF

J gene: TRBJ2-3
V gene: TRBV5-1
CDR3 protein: CASSSSSGGTTDTQYF